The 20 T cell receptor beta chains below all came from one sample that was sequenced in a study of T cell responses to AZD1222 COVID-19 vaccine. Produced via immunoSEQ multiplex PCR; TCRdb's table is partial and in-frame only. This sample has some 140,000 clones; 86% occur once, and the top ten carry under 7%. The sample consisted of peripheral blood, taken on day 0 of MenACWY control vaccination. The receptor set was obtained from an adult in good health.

CDR3 sequence: CASSQGTPNIQYF. Written as DNA, the CDR3 is TGCGCCAGCAGCCAAGGGACTCCAAACATTCAGTACTTC. The chain couples TRBV4-1 to TRBJ2-4; TRBD2 might be the D (5 bases). Germline V CDR1 and CDR2: MGHRA, YSYEKL. CDR3 length: 13 residues. V was shortened by 1 base and J by 6 bases, with 7 bases between the two germline ends.

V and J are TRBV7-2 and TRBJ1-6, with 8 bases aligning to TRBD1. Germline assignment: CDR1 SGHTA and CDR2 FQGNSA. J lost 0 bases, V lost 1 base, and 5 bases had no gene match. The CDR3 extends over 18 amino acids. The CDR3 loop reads CASSLGGTGSSYNSPLHF. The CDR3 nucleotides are TGTGCCAGCAGCTTAGGAGGGACAGGCAGCTCCTATAATTCACCCCTCCACTTT.

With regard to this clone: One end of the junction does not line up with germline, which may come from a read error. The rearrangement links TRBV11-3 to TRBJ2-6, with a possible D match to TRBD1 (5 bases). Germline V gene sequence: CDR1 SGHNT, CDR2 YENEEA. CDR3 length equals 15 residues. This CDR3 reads CASSLDSSGANVLTF. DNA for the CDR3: TGTGCCAGCAGCCTAGACAGCTCTGGGGCCAACGTCCTGACTTTC. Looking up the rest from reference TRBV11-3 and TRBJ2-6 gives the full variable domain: EAGVVQSPRYKIIEKKQPVAFWCNPISGHNTLYWYLQNLGQGPELLIRYENEEAVDDSQLPKDRFSAERLKGVDSTLKIQPAELGDSAVYLCASSLDSSGANVLTFGAGSRLTVL.

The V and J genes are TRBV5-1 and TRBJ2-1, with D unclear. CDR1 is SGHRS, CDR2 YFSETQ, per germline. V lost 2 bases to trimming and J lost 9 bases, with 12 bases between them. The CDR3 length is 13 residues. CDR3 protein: CASSFNGVVEQFF. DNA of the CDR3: TGCGCCAGCAGCTTTAACGGCGTGGTTGAGCAGTTCTTC.

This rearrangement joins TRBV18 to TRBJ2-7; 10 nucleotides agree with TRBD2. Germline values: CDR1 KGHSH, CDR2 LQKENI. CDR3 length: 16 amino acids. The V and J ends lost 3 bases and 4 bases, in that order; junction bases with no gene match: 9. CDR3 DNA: TGTGCCAGCTCACCGCGGGGCGGGACTAGCGTATACGAGCAGTACTTC. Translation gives CASSPRGGTSVYEQYF.

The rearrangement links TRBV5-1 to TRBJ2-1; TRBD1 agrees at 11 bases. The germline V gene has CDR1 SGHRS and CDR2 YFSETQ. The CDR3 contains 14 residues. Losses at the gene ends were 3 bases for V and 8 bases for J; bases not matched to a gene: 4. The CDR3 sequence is CASSSGTGGDEQFF. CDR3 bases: TGCGCCAGCAGCTCCGGGACAGGGGGGGATGAGCAGTTCTTC.

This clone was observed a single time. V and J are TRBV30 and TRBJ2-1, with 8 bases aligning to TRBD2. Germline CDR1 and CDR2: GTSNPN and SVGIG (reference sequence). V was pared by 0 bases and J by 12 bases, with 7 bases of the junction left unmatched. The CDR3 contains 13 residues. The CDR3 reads CAWSVKGLVAQFF. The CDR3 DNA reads TGTGCCTGGAGTGTAAAGGGACTAGTAGCGCAGTTCTTC.

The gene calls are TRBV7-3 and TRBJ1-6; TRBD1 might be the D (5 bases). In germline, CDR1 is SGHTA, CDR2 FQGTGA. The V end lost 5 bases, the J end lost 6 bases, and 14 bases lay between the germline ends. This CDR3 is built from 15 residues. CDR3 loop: CASSRGATSNSPLHF. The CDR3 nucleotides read TGTGCCAGCAGCCGTGGGGCTACCAGTAATTCACCCCTCCACTTT.

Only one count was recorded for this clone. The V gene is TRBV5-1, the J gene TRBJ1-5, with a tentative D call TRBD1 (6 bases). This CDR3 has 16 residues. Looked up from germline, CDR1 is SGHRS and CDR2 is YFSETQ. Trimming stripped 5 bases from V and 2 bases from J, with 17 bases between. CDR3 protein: CASSPDIGGRNQPQHF. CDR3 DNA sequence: TGCGCCAGCAGTCCGGATATCGGGGGCCGCAATCAGCCCCAGCATTTT.

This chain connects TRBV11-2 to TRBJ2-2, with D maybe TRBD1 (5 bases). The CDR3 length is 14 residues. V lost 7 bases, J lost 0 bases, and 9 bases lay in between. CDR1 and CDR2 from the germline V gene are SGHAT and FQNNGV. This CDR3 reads CASTWGANTGELFF. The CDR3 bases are TGTGCCAGCACCTGGGGCGCGAACACCGGGGAGCTGTTTTTT.

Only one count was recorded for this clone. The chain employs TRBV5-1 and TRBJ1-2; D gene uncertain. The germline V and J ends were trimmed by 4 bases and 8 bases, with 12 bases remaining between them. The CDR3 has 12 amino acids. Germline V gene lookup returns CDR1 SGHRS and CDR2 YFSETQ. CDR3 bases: TGCGCCAGCAGCAGAACCCTCGAGGGCTACACCTTC. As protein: CASSRTLEGYTF.

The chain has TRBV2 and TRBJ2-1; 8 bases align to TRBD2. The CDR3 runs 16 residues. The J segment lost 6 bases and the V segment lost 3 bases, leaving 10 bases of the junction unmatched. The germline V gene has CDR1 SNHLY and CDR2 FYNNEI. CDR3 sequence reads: CASSEVGLAGSNEQFF. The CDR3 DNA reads TGTGCCAGCAGTGAGGTTGGTCTAGCGGGCTCCAATGAGCAGTTCTTC.

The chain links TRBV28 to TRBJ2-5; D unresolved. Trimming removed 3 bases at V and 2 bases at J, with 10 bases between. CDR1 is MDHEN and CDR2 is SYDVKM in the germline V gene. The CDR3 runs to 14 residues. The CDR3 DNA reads TGTGCCAGCAGTTTTTCGGAGCTGCAAGAGACCCAGTACTTC. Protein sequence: CASSFSELQETQYF.

The CDR3 loop is CASGPRTGAGEQFF. The CDR3 nucleotides read TGTGCCAGCGGACCTCGGACAGGGGCAGGTGAGCAGTTCTTC. The genes are TRBV6-6 and TRBJ2-1; the match to TRBD1 covers 9 bases. The CDR3 covers 14 residues. Germline V gene lookup returns CDR1 MNHNY and CDR2 SVGAGI (reference sequence). J gave up 9 bases and V 8 bases, and 11 bases lay outside the gene matches.

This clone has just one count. CDR3: CASRQISNSNQPQHF. The CDR3 coding sequence is TGTGCCAGCCGACAGATTTCGAATAGCAATCAGCCCCAGCATTTT. The V call is TRBV6-5, the J call TRBJ1-5, with TRBD1 as a possible D gene (5 bases). This CDR3 contains 15 residues. Germline CDR1 MNHEY, CDR2 SVGAGI. V was clipped by 8 bases and J by 0 bases, with 14 bases between them.

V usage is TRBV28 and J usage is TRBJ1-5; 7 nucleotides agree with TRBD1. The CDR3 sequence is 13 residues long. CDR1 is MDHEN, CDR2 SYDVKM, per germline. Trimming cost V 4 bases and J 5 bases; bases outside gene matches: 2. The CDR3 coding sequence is TGTGCCAGCAGTTGGCAGGGGGATCAGCCCCAGCATTTT. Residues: CASSWQGDQPQHF.

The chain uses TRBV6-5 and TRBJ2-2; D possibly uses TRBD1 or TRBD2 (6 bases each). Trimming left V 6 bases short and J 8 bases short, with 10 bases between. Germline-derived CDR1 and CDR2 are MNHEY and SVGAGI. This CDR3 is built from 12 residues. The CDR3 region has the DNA TGTGCCAGCAGCCCGGGGGCTGGGGAGCTGTTTTTT. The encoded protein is CASSPGAGELFF.

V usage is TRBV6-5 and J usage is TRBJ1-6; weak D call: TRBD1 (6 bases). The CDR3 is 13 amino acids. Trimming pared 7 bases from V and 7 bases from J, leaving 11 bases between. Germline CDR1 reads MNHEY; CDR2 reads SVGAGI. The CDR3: CASKRGPNSPLHF. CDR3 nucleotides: TGTGCCAGCAAGCGGGGGCCGAATTCACCCCTCCACTTT.

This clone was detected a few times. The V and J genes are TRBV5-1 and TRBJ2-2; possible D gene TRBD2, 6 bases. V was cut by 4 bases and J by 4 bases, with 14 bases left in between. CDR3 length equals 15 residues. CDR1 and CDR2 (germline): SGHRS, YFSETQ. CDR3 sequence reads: CASSPDYRGTGELFF. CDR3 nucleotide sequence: TGCGCCAGCAGCCCGGACTATCGAGGCACCGGGGAGCTGTTTTTT. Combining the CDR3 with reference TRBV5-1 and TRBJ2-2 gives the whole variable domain KAGVTQTPRYLIKTRGQQVTLSCSPISGHRSVSWYQQTPGQGLQFLFEYFSETQRNKGNFPGRFSGRQFSNSRSEMNVSTLELGDSALYLCASSPDYRGTGELFFGEGSRLTVL.

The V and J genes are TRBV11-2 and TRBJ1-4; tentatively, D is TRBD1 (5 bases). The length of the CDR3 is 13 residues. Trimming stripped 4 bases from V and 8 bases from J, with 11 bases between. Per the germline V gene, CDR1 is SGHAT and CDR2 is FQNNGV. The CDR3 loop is CASSSWTTEKLFF. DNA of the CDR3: TGTGCCAGCAGCTCGTGGACAACGGAAAAACTGTTTTTT.